The T cell receptor beta chain described here comes from a study of blood T cell repertoires in COVID-19. About the research overall: The study drew acute and convalescent COVID-19 samples from the United States, Italy and Spain.

The CDR3 runs 14 residues. V lost 3 bases to trimming and J lost 2 bases, with 10 bases between them. Germline V gene sequence: CDR1 SGHVS, CDR2 FQNEAQ. In the original analysis: It was from reference gene primer amplification that nucleated cell counts were estimated. This table comes from immunoSEQ multiplex PCR, and its TCRdb copy is limited to in-frame clones, with some not included. V and J calls and clone size are copied from that table; D and trimming were computed from the DNA. The sample contains fewer than 250,000 clones, 80% to 90% of which appear only once. The sequence was obtained from a human donor in a cohort sampled during active COVID-19. This chain connects TRBV7-8 to TRBJ2-5; unclear D gene. Sequencing input: peripheral blood. The CDR3 bases are TGTGCCAGCAGCTTTACAGAGATACAAGAGACCCAGTACTTC. Residues: CASSFTEIQETQYF.